The T cell receptor (beta chain) described here comes from a study of cytotoxic CD8 clonotypes in ibrutinib-treated CLL. Measured with immunoSEQ multiplex PCR; TCRdb has only the in-frame clones, and not every one. The table records 150,000 to 200,000 clones, around nine tenths of them present only once. This CDR3 has 15 residues. After removal of 5 bases from V and 4 bases from J, the junction contained 8 bases not matched to a gene. Germline V gene sequence: CDR1 SGHTA, CDR2 FQGNSA. Study results and caveats: There were few public clonotypes, and on treatment they contracted or stayed stable.

Genomic DNA (about 2.2 micrograms) was obtained from cryopreserved PBMCs for construction of TCR beta libraries. For this clone: What it binds is unknown.

The sequencing here drew on PBMCs, taken at disease progression, from a patient treated with ibrutinib. The TCR was taken from a human donor with chronic lymphocytic leukemia. The chain is built from TRBV7-2 and TRBJ1-3; the match to TRBD1 covers 7 bases. The CDR3 DNA reads as TGTGCCAGCAGCGGGAGAGGGACAGCCGGAAACACCATATATTTT. The encoded protein is CASSGRGTAGNTIYF.